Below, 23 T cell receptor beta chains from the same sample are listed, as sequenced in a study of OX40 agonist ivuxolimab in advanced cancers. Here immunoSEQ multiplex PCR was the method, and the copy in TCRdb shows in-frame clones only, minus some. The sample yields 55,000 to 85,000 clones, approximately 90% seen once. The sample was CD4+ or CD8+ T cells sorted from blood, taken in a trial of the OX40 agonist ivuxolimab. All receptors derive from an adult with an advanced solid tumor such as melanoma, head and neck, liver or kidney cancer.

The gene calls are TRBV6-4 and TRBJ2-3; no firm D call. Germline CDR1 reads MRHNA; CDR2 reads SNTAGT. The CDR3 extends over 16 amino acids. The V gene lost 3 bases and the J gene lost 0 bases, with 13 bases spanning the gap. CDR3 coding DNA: TGTGCCAGCAGTGATCTCTACTACTCTAGCACAGATACGCAGTATTTT. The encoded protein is CASSDLYYSSTDTQYF.

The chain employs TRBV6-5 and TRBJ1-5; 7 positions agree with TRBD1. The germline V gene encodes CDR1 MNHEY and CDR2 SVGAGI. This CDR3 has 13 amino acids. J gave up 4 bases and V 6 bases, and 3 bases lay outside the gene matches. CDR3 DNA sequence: TGTGCCAGCAGGTGGGACAGAAATCAGCCCCAGCATTTT. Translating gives CASRWDRNQPQHF.

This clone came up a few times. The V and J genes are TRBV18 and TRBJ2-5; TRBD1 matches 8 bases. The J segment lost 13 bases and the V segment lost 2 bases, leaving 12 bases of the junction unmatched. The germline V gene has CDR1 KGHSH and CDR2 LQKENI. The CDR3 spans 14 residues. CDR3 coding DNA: TGTGCCAGCTCACCAATTCCGGGACAGGACGTTCGGTACTTC. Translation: CASSPIPGQDVRYF.

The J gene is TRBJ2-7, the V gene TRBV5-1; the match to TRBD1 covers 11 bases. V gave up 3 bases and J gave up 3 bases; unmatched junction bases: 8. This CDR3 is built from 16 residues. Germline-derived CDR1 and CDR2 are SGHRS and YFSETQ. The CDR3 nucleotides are TGCGCCAGCAGCTCGGAACTCGGGACAGGGGGCTACGAGCAGTACTTC. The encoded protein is CASSSELGTGGYEQYF. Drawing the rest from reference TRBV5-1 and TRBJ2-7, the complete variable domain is KAGVTQTPRYLIKTRGQQVTLSCSPISGHRSVSWYQQTPGQGLQFLFEYFSETQRNKGNFPGRFSGRQFSNSRSEMNVSTLELGDSALYLCASSSELGTGGYEQYFGPGTRLTVT.

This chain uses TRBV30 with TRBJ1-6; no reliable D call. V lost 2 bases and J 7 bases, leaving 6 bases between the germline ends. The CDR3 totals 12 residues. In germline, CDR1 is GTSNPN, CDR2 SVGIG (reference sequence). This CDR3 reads CAWSRQNSPLHF. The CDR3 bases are TGTGCCTGGAGTCGTCAGAATTCACCCCTCCACTTT.

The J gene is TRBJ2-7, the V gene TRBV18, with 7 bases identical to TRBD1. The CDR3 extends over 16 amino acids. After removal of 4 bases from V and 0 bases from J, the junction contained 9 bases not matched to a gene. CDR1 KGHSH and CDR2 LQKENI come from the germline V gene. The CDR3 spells CASSRPGTEVSYEQYF. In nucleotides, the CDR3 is TGTGCCAGCTCACGGCCCGGGACAGAAGTCTCCTACGAGCAGTACTTC.

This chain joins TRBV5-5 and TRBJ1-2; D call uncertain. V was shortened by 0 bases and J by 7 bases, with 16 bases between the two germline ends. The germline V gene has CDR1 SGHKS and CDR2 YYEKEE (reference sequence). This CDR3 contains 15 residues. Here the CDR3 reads CASSLGPDSVGGYTF. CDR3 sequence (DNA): TGTGCCAGCAGCTTGGGACCGGACTCGGTTGGTGGCTACACCTTC.

CDR3 amino acids: CSVIGVQETQYF. CDR3 coding DNA: TGCAGCGTTATAGGGGTCCAAGAGACCCAGTACTTC. This rearrangement joins TRBV29-1 to TRBJ2-5; D is possibly TRBD1 (5 bases). There are 12 residues in the CDR3. V was pared by 5 bases and J by 1 base, with 8 bases between. Germline loops: CDR1 SQVTM, CDR2 ANQGSEA.

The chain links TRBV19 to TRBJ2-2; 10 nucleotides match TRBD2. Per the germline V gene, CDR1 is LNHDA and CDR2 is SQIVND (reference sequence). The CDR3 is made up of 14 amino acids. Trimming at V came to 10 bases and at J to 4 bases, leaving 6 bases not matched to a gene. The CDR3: CATAPSGGTGELFF. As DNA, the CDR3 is TGTGCCACGGCCCCTAGCGGGGGCACCGGGGAGCTGTTTTTT.

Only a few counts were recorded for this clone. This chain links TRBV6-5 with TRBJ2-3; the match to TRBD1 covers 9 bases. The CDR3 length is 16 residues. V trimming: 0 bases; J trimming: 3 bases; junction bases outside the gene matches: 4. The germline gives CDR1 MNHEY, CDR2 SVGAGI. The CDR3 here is CASSYSTGGRTDTQYF. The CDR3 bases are TGTGCCAGCAGTTACTCGACAGGGGGAAGGACAGATACGCAGTATTTT.

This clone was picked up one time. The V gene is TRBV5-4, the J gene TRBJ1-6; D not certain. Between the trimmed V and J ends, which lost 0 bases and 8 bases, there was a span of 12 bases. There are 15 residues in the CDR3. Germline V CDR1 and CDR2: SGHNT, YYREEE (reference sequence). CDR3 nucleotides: TGTGCCAGCAGCTTGGCTCTAACTTCTGATTCACCCCTCCACTTT. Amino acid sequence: CASSLALTSDSPLHF. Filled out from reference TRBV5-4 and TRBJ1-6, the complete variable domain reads ETGVTQSPTHLIKTRGQQVTLRCSSQSGHNTVSWYQQALGQGPQFIFQYYREEENGRGNFPPRFSGLQFPNYSSELNVNALELDDSALYLCASSLALTSDSPLHFGNGTRLTVT.

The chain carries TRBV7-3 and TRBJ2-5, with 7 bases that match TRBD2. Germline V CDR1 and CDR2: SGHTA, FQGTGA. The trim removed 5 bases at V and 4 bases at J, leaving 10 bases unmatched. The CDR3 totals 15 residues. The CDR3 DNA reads TGTGCCAGCAGCATCGAAGCGGGGAGGGGAGAGACCCAGTACTTC. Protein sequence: CASSIEAGRGETQYF.

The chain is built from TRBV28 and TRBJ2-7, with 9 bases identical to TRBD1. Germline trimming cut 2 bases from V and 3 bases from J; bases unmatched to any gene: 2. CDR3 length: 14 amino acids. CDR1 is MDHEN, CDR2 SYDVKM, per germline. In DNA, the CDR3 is TGTGCCAGCAGTTTAGGGGACAGGGACTACGAGCAGTACTTC. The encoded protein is CASSLGDRDYEQYF.

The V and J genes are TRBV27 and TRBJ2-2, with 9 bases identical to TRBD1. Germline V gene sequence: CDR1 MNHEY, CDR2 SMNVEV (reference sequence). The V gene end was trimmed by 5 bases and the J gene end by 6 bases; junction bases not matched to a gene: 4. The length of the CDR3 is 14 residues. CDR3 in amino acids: CASSAGQGAGELFF. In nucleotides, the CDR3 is TGTGCCAGCAGTGCGGGACAGGGCGCCGGGGAGCTGTTTTTT.

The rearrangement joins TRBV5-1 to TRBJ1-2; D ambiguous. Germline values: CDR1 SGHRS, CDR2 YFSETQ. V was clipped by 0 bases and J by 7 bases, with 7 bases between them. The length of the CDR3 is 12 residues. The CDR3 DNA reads TGCGCCAGCAGCTTGGATGTAGGTGGCTACACCTTC. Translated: CASSLDVGGYTF.

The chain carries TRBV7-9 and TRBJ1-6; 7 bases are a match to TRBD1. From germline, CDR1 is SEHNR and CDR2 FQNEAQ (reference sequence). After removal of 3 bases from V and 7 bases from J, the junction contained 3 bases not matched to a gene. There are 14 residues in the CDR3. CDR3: CASSLVQGNSPLHF. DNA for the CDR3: TGTGCCAGCAGCTTGGTACAGGGGAATTCACCCCTCCACTTT.

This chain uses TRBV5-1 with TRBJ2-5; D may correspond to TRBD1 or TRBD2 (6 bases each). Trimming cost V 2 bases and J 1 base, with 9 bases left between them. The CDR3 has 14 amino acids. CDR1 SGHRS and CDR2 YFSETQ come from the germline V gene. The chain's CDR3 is CASSLGGGQETQYF. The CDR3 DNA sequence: TGCGCCAGCAGCTTAGGAGGGGGCCAAGAGACCCAGTACTTC.

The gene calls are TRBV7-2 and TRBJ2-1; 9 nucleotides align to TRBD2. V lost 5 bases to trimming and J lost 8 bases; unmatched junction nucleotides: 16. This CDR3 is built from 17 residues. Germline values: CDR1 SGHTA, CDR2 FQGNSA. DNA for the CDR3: TGTGCCAGCAGCCCCCCCCTCGCGGGAGGGGCGGGCGATGAGCAGTTCTTC. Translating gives CASSPPLAGGAGDEQFF. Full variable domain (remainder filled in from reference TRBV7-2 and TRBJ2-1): GAGVSQSPSNKVTEKGKDVELRCDPISGHTALYWYRQSLGQGLEFLIYFQGNSAPDKSGLPSDRFSAERTGGSVSTLTIQRTQQEDSAVYLCASSPPLAGGAGDEQFFGPGTRLTVL.

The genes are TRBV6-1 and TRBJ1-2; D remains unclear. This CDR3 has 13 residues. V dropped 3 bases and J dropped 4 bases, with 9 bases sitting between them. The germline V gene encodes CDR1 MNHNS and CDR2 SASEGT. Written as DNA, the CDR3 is TGTGCCAGCAGTGACCCAGTTGTCTATGGCTACACCTTC. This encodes CASSDPVVYGYTF.

The CDR3 reads CASSEARGAHYGYTF. The CDR3 DNA is TGTGCCAGCAGTGAAGCACGAGGGGCCCACTATGGCTACACCTTC. The chain links TRBV6-1 to TRBJ1-2, with D possibly being TRBD1 (5 bases). CDR1 is MNHNS, CDR2 SASEGT, per germline. V lost 0 bases to trimming and J lost 3 bases, with 11 bases between them. The CDR3 is 15 residues long.

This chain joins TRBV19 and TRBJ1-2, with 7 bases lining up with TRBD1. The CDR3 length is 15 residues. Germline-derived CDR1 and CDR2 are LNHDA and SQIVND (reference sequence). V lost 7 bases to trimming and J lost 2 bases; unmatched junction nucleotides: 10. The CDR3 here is CASTDRAGQNYGYTF. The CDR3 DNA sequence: TGTGCCAGTACCGACCGGGCGGGACAGAACTATGGCTACACCTTC.

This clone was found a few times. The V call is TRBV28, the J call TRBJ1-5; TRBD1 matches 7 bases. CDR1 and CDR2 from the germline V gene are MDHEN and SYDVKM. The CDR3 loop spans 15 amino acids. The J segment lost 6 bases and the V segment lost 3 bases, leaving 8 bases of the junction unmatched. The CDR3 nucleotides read TGTGCCAGCAGTTTCGGGGGACAGAATGCTCAGCCCCAGCATTTT. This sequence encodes CASSFGGQNAQPQHF.

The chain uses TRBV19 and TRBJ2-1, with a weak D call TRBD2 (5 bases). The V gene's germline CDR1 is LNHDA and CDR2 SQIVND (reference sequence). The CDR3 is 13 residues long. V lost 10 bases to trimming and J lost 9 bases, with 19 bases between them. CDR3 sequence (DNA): TGTGCCACCGCGGACTTAGCCTCCTCTGAGCAGTTCTTC. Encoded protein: CATADLASSEQFF.